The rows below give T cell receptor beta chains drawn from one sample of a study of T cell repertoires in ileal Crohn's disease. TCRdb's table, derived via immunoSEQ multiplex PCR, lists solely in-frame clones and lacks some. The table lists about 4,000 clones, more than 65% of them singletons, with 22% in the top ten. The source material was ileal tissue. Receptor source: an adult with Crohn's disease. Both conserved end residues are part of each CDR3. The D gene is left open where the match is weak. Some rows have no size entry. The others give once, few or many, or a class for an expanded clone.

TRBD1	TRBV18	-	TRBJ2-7	TGTGCCAGCTCCCGGGACAGGGGATTCTACGAGCAGTACTTC	CASSRDRGFYEQYF
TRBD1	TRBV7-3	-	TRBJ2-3	TGTGCCAGCAGCTTAAAAGGGACAGGGGGCGGGGATACGCAGTATTTT	CASSLKGTGGGDTQYF
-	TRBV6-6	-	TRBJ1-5	TGTGCCCGCCCTAGACAGCCTAAGGGCAATCAGCCCCAGCATTTT	CARPRQPKGNQPQHF
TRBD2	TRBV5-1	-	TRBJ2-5	TGCGCCAGCAGCTTGCCGGAAGCGGGAGTCCAAGAGACCCAGTACTTC	CASSLPEAGVQETQYF
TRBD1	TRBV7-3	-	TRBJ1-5	TGTGCCAGCACGGGTGGAGGGGGCCGGGGGCCCCAGCATTTT	CASTGGGGRGPQHF
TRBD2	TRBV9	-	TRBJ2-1	TGTGCCAGCAGCGTAGCTATTGGAGCGGGGGGACGTTACTACAATGAGCAGTTCTTC	CASSVAIGAGGRYYNEQFF
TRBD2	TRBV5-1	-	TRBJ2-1	TGCGCCAGCAGCTTGGCCTCGGCTAGCGGGGGTCAAAACAATGAGCAGTTCTTC	CASSLASASGGQNNEQFF
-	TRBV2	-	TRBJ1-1	TGTGCCAGCATGGAGAACCAGAACACTGAAGCTTTCTTT	CASMENQNTEAFF
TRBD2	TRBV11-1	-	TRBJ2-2	TGTGCCAGCAGAAAGGGGAGGGCCACCGGGGAGCTGTTTTTT	CASRKGRATGELFF
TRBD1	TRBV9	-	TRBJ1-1	TGTGCCAGCAGCCCCCTGACAGGGGACACTGAAGCTTTCTTT	CASSPLTGDTEAFF
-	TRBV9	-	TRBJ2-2	TGTGCCAGCAGCGCCTCGAACACCGGGGAGCTGTTTTTT	CASSASNTGELFF
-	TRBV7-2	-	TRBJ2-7	TGTGCCAGCAGACTAGTAGAGGACTATTTCTACGAGCAGTACTTC	CASRLVEDYFYEQYF
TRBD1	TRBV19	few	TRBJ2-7	TGTGCCAGTAGTGACCCTCACGGGACAGGGTACTACGAGCAGTACTTC	CASSDPHGTGYYEQYF
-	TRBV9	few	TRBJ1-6	TGTGCCAGCAGCGTAGAGGGCAGGGCGGATTATAATTCACCCCTCCACTTT	CASSVEGRADYNSPLHF
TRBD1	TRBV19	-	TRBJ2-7	TGTGCCAGTAGTCTTCGGACAGGGGGCTCCTACGAGCAGTACTTC	CASSLRTGGSYEQYF
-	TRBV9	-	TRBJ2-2	TGTGCCAGCAGCTCCCTGGACATTGTCGGGGAGCTGTTTTTT	CASSSLDIVGELFF
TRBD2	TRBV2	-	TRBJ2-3	TGTGCCAGCAAGGCTAGCGGGTTCACAGATACGCAGTATTTT	CASKASGFTDTQYF
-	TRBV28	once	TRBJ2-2	TGTGCCACCCAGAAAAAGGCAGGGGCCGACACCGGGGAGCTGTTTTTT	CATQKKAGADTGELFF
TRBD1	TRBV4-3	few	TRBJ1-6	TGCGCCAGCAGCCAGGGTGGGACAGGGAATTCACCCCTCCACTTT	CASSQGGTGNSPLHF
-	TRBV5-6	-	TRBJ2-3	TGTGCCAGCAGCTTGACAGGCCGCACCTCCACAGATACGCAGTATTTT	CASSLTGRTSTDTQYF
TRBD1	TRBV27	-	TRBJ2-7	TGTGCCAGCAGCCAACAGGGGGCTTATTACGAGCAGTACTTC	CASSQQGAYYEQYF
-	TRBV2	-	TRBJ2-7	TGTGCCAGCAGCCGACTCCCTTTCTACGAGCAGTACTTC	CASSRLPFYEQYF
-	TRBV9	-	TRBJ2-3	TGTGCCAGCAGCTCCTTTTCGGGTACGCAGTATTTT	CASSSFSGTQYF
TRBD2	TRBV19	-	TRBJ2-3	TGTGCCAGTAGTACCCCCGATGGGGCGGGAGGGCCGGCAGATACGCAGTATTTT	CASSTPDGAGGPADTQYF
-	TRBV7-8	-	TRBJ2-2	TGTGCCAGCAGCTCACGGTACACCGGGGAGCTGTTTTTT	CASSSRYTGELFF
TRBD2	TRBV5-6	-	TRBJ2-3	TGTGCCAGCAGCTCATTCGGGACTAGCGGGGTTAGCACAGATACGCAGTATTTT	CASSSFGTSGVSTDTQYF
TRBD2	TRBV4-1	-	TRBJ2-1	TGCGCCAGCGCGCCAAAAGGATTAGCGGGGGAGTACTCCTCTGAGCAGTTCTTC	CASAPKGLAGEYSSEQFF
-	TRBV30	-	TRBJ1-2	TGTGCCTGGGGTCAGGGGAACTATGGCTACACCTTC	CAWGQGNYGYTF
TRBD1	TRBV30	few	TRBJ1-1	TGTGCCTGGAGGACAGGGCAGGTGAACACTGAAGCTTTCTTT	CAWRTGQVNTEAFF
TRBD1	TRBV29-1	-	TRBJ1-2	TGCAGCGTAGATCAAACAGGGGACCCCTGGAGCTACACCTTC	CSVDQTGDPWSYTF
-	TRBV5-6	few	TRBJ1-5	TGTGCCAGCAGCTTTTATAGGGCGGGTCAGCCCCAGCATTTT	CASSFYRAGQPQHF
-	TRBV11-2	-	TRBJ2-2	TGTGCCAGCAGCTTAATTCTGAGCACCGGGGAGCTGTTTTTT	CASSLILSTGELFF
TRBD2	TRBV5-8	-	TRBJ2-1	TGTGCCAGCAGCTTGAGACTAGCGGGAGGCAATGAGCAGTTCTTC	CASSLRLAGGNEQFF
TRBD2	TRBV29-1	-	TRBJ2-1	TGCAGCGTCGGAACTAGCGCGAGCTCCTACAATGAGCAGTTCTTC	CSVGTSASSYNEQFF
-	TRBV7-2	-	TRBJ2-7	TGTGCCAGCAGCTTAGGGGCAGGCTACGAGCAGTACTTC	CASSLGAGYEQYF
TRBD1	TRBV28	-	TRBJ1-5	TGTGCCAGCACCTCCGGACAGGGAGGGGGCCAGCCCCAGCATTTT	CASTSGQGGGQPQHF
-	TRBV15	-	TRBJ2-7	TGTGCCACCAGCAGAGATCGTGGGGCAGGGGACTACGAGCAGTACTTC	CATSRDRGAGDYEQYF
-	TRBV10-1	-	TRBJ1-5	TGCGCCAGCAGTGAGTCGCGGGGAAGGAACAATCAGCCCCAGCATTTT	CASSESRGRNNQPQHF
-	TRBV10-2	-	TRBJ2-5	TGCGCCAGCAGTGAGCCGGAGGCTGGGGAGACCCAGTACTTC	CASSEPEAGETQYF
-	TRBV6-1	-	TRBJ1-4	TGTGCCAGCACCGAACACCCAGCAACTAATGAAAAACTGTTTTTT	CASTEHPATNEKLFF
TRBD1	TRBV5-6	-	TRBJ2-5	TGTGCCAGCAGCCCCAGGGGGAAGAGGGAGACCCAGTACTTC	CASSPRGKRETQYF
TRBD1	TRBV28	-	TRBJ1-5	TGTGCCAGCTACCTTTCTGGGACAGGGAGACAGCCCCAGCATTTT	CASYLSGTGRQPQHF
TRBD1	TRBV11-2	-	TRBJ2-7	TGTGCCAGCAGCTTGGACAGGACTTGGGAGCAGTACTTC	CASSLDRTWEQYF
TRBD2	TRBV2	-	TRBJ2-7	TGTGCCAGCAGTGAAGTCTTGGGGGGGGGAGACGAGCAGTACTTC	CASSEVLGGGDEQYF
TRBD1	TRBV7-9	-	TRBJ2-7	TGTGCCAGCAGCATCAAGACAGGGAGCTCCTACGAGCAGTACTTC	CASSIKTGSSYEQYF
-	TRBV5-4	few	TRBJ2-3	TGTGCCAGCAGCTGGGCTGCGGATACGCAGTATTTT	CASSWAADTQYF
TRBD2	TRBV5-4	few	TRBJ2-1	TGTGCCAGCAGCTTGGATCTACTAGCGGGAGGTGGCAATGAGCAGTTCTTC	CASSLDLLAGGGNEQFF
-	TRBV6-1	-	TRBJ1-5	TGTGCCGGCAGACCAGACAGTCCCCAGCCCCAGCATTTT	CAGRPDSPQPQHF
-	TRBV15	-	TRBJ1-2	TGTGCCACCAGCAGAAAAGGGGACTCAGTGAACTATGGCTACACCTTC	CATSRKGDSVNYGYTF
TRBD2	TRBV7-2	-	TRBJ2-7	TGTGCCAGCAGCTTAGGACTAGGCGGGAGGCGGGAGCAGTACTTC	CASSLGLGGRREQYF
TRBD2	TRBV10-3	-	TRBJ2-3	TGTGCCTCAAGACTAGCCGCAAGCACAGATACGCAGTATTTT	CASRLAASTDTQYF
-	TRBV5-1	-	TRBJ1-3	TGCGCCAGCAGCCCCGGCGCAGGCTCTGGAAACACCATATATTTT	CASSPGAGSGNTIYF
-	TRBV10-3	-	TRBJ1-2	TGTGCCATCAGTGAGTCCCTCACGTCCACAGGGACAGGCTACACCTTC	CAISESLTSTGTGYTF
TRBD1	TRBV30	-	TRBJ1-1	TGTGCCTGGAATAAGGGACAGGGGAACACTGAAGCTTTCTTT	CAWNKGQGNTEAFF